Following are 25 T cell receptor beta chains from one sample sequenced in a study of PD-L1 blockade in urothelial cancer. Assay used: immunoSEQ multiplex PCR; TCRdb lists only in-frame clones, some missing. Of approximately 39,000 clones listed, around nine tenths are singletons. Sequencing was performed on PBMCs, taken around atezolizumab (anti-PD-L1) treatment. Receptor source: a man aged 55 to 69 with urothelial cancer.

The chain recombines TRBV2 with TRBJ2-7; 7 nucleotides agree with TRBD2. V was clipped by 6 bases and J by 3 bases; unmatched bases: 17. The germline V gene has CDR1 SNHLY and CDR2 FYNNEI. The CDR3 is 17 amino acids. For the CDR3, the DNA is TGTGCCAGCAGACCCCGTACTAGCGCCCTAAGTAGCTACGAGCAGTACTTC. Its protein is CASRPRTSALSSYEQYF.

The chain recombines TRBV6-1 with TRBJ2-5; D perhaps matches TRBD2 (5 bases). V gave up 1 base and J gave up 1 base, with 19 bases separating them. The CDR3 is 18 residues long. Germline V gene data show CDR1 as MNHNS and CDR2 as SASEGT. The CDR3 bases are TGTGCCAGCAGTGAAGGGCAGGCTACCTCCGGGATCCAAGAGACCCAGTACTTC. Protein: CASSEGQATSGIQETQYF.

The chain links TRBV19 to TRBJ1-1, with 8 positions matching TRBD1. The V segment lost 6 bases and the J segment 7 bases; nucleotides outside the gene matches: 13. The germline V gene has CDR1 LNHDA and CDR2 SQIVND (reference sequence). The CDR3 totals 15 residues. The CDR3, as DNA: TGTGCCAGTAGCTCCCATGACAGGGGTAAGGTTGAAGCTTTCTTT. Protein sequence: CASSSHDRGKVEAFF.

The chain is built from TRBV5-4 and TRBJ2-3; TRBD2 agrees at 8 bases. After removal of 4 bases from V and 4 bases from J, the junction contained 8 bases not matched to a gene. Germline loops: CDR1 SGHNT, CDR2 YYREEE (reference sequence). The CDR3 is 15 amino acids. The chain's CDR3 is CASSHGGAQSDTQYF. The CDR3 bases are TGTGCCAGCAGCCACGGGGGGGCGCAGTCAGATACGCAGTATTTT.

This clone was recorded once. Here the CDR3 DNA reads TGTGCCAGCAGCCGTACAGGGGGCACCGGGGAGCTGTTTTTT. Its protein product is CASSRTGGTGELFF. This chain joins TRBV7-3 and TRBJ2-2; 8 nucleotides match TRBD1. This CDR3 has 14 residues. V was clipped by 5 bases and J by 4 bases; unmatched bases: 3. CDR1 is SGHTA and CDR2 is FQGTGA in the germline V gene.

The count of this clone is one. The CDR3 sequence is CASSLDGAGANTGELFF. CDR3 coding DNA: TGTGCCAGCAGCTTAGATGGGGCAGGGGCCAACACCGGGGAGCTGTTTTTT. This sequence joins TRBV7-2 and TRBJ2-2; D possibly corresponds to TRBD1 (6 bases). V was clipped by 1 base and J by 2 bases, with 14 bases between them. Germline V gene data show CDR1 as SGHTA and CDR2 as FQGNSA. CDR3 length: 17 amino acids.

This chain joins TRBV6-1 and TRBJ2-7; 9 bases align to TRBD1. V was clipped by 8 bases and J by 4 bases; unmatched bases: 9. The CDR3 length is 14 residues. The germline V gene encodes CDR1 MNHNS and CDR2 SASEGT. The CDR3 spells CASHPGQGMYEQYF. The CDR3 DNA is TGTGCCAGCCACCCGGGACAGGGTATGTACGAGCAGTACTTC.

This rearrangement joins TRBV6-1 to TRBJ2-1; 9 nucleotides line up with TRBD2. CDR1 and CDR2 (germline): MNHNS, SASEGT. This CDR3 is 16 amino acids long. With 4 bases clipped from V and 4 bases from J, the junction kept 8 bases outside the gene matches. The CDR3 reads CASSAKRGAEYNEQFF. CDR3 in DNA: TGTGCCAGCAGTGCTAAGCGGGGGGCGGAATACAATGAGCAGTTCTTC.

CDR3 region: CASMRDYYYGYTF. The CDR3 DNA reads as TGTGCCAGTATGAGGGATTATTACTATGGCTACACCTTC. V usage is TRBV7-9 and J usage is TRBJ1-2, with D unclear. Germline CDR1 SEHNR, CDR2 FQNEAQ (reference sequence). Trimming stripped 9 bases from V and 3 bases from J, with 14 bases between. The CDR3 loop spans 13 amino acids.

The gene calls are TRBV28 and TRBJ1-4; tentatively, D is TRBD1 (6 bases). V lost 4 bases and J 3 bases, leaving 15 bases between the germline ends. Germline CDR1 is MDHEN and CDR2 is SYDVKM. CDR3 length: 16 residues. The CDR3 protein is CASSSSGQTSNEKLFF. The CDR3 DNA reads TGTGCCAGCAGTTCGTCAGGACAGACTTCTAATGAAAAACTGTTTTTT.

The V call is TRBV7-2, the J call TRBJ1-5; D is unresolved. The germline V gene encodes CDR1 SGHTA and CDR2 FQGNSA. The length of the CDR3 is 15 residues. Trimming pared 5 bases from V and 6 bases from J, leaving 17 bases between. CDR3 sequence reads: CASSRTRGKGQPQHF. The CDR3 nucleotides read TGTGCCAGCAGCAGAACCCGGGGTAAGGGTCAGCCCCAGCATTTT.

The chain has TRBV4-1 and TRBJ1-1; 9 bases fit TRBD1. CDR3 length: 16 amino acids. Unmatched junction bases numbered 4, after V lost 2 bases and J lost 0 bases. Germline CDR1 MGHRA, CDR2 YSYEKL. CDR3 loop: CASSQRTGDMNTEAFF. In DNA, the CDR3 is TGCGCCAGCAGCCAACGGACAGGGGACATGAACACTGAAGCTTTCTTT.

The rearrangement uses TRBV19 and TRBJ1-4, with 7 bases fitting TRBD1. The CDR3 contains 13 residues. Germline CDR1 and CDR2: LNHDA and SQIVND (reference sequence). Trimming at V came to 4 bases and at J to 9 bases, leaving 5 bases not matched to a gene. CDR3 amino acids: CASSTGTVQKLFF. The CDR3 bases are TGTGCCAGTAGTACCGGGACAGTACAAAAACTGTTTTTT. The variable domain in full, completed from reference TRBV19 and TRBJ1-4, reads DGGITQSPKYLFRKEGQNVTLSCEQNLNHDAMYWYRQDPGQGLRLIYYSQIVNDFQKGDIAEGYSVSREKKESFPLTVTSAQKNPTAFYLCASSTGTVQKLFFGSGTQLSVL.

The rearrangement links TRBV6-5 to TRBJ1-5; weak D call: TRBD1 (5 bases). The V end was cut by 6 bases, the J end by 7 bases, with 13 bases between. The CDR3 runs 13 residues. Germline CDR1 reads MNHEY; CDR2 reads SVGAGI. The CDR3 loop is CASSQQADQPQHF. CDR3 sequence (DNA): TGTGCCAGCAGCCAACAGGCGGACCAGCCCCAGCATTTT.

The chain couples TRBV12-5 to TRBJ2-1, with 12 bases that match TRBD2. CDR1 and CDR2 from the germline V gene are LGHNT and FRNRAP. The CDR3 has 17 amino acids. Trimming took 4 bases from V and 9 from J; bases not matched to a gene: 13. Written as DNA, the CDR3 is TGTGCTAGTGGTTCCCGACTAGCGGGGGACCAACCCAGTGAGCAGTTCTTC. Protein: CASGSRLAGDQPSEQFF.

The CDR3 DNA follows: TGCGCCAGCAGCTTCCTTCGGGGGGCTGACTATGGCTACACCTTC. As protein: CASSFLRGADYGYTF. This chain connects TRBV5-1 to TRBJ1-2; TRBD1 is a possible D gene (6 bases). CDR3 size: 15 residues. Germline V lookup: CDR1 SGHRS, CDR2 YFSETQ. V was pared by 2 bases and J by 3 bases, with 14 bases between.

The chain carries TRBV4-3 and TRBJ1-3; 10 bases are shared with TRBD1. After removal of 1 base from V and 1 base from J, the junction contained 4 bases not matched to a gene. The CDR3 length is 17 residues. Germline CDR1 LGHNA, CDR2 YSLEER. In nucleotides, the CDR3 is TGCGCCAGCAGCCAAGGGACAGGGGGGCTGTCTGGAAACACCATATATTTT. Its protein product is CASSQGTGGLSGNTIYF.

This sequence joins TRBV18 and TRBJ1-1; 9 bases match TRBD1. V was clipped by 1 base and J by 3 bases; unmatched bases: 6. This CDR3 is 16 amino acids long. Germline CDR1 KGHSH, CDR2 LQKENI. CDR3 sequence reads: CASSPLGQGGDTEAFF. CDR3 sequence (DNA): TGTGCCAGCTCACCACTGGGACAGGGCGGTGACACTGAAGCTTTCTTT.

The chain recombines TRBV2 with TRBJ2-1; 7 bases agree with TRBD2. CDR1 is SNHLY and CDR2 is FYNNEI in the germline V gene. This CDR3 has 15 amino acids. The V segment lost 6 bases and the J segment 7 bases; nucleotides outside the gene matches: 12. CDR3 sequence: CASRGGAGVTNEQFF. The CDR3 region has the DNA TGTGCCAGCAGGGGCGGGGCGGGAGTTACAAATGAGCAGTTCTTC.

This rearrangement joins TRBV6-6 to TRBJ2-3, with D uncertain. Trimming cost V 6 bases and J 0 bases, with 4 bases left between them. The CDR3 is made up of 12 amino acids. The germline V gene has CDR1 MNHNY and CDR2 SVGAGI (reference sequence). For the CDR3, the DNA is TGTGCCAGCAGCCCAAGCACAGATACGCAGTATTTT. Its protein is CASSPSTDTQYF.

The CDR3 reads CASSIGTANEKLFF. CDR3 nucleotides: TGTGCCAGTAGTATCGGGACTGCCAATGAAAAACTGTTTTTT. The chain has TRBV19 and TRBJ1-4, with a weak D call TRBD1 (5 bases). The CDR3 is 14 residues long. V lost 3 bases and J lost 5, with 10 bases in between. Germline V gene sequence: CDR1 LNHDA, CDR2 SQIVND (reference sequence).

The CDR3, as DNA: TGCGCCAGCAGCTTGGGGACAGGGGGACAAAATGAGCAGTTCTTC. Amino acid sequence: CASSLGTGGQNEQFF. V usage is TRBV5-1 and J usage is TRBJ2-1, with TRBD1 matching 10 bases. The CDR3 runs 15 residues. Germline V gene lookup returns CDR1 SGHRS and CDR2 YFSETQ. The V and J ends lost 0 bases and 7 bases, in that order; junction bases with no gene match: 4.

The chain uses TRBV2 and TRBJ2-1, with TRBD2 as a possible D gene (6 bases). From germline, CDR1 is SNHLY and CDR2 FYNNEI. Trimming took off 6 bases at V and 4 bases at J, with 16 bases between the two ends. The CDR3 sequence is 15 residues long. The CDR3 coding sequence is TGTGCCAGCAGCGGTTCCCGGGACTGGTACAATGAGCAGTTCTTC. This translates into CASSGSRDWYNEQFF.

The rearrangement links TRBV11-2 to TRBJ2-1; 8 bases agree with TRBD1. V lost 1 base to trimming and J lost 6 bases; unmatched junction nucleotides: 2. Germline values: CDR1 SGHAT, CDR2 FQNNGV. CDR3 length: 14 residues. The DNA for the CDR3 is TGTGCCAGCAGCTTAGCAGGGGGCCTCAATGAGCAGTTCTTC. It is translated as CASSLAGGLNEQFF.

The CDR3 DNA is TGTGCCAGCAGTGAACTAGCGGGAGCCGGACGAGAGACCCAGTACTTC. It yields the protein CASSELAGAGRETQYF. The genes are TRBV2 and TRBJ2-5, with 10 bases fitting TRBD2. The V and J ends lost 2 bases and 4 bases, in that order; junction bases with no gene match: 7. In germline, CDR1 is SNHLY, CDR2 FYNNEI. The CDR3 is 16 residues long.